The 15 T cell receptor beta chains below all came from one sample that was sequenced in a study of cytomegalovirus exposure and HLA in healthy donors. PCR primers comprised 60 Vbeta and 13 Jbeta primers. Some clones are missing from TCRdb's copy, which holds only in-frame ones; the method was immunoSEQ multiplex PCR. The data show about 180,000 clones, about 77% seen once. Sequencing was done on a sample of PBMCs. These receptor sequences come from a woman aged 30 to 39 in good health and CMV-seropositive.

The chain couples TRBV6-4 to TRBJ2-2; D is unclear. V lost 8 bases to trimming and J lost 0 bases, with 10 bases between them. Germline assignment: CDR1 MRHNA and CDR2 SNTAGT. The CDR3 consists of 14 residues. The CDR3 DNA follows: TGTGCCAGCCAACGCCGCGCGAACACCGGGGAGCTGTTTTTT. Its protein product is CASQRRANTGELFF.

The gene calls are TRBV5-1 and TRBJ1-5; 9 bases line up with TRBD1. J lost 6 bases, V lost 4 bases, and 8 bases had no gene match. CDR3 length: 15 residues. Per the germline V gene, CDR1 is SGHRS and CDR2 is YFSETQ. The CDR3 protein is CASSPGQGWGQPQHF. CDR3 nucleotides: TGCGCCAGCAGCCCAGGACAGGGGTGGGGTCAGCCCCAGCATTTT. Full variable domain (remainder filled in from reference TRBV5-1 and TRBJ1-5): KAGVTQTPRYLIKTRGQQVTLSCSPISGHRSVSWYQQTPGQGLQFLFEYFSETQRNKGNFPGRFSGRQFSNSRSEMNVSTLELGDSALYLCASSPGQGWGQPQHFGDGTRLSIL.

This clone was counted once. CDR3 DNA sequence: TGTGCCAGCACCCGACAGAACTCCTACGAGCAGTACTTC. Its protein product is CASTRQNSYEQYF. This chain connects TRBV6-1 to TRBJ2-7; possibly TRBD1 for D (5 bases). The germline V and J ends were trimmed by 7 bases and 0 bases, with 10 bases remaining between them. This CDR3 contains 13 residues. Per germline, CDR1 MNHNS and CDR2 SASEGT.

This clone was seen a single time. V gene TRBV29-1 combines with J gene TRBJ2-7; 8 bases match TRBD2. Germline CDR1 and CDR2: SQVTM and ANQGSEA. The trim removed 6 bases at V and 7 bases at J, leaving 5 bases unmatched. The CDR3 is 11 residues long. The CDR3 loop reads CSVGGGREQYF. In nucleotides, the CDR3 is TGCAGCGTCGGGGGGGGTCGGGAGCAGTACTTC.

The chain links TRBV5-1 to TRBJ2-1; 9 nucleotides line up with TRBD2. The CDR3 runs to 16 residues. The V gene end was trimmed by 0 bases and the J gene end by 6 bases; junction bases not matched to a gene: 7. Looked up from germline, CDR1 is SGHRS and CDR2 is YFSETQ. The CDR3 bases are TGCGCCAGCAGCTTGGATGTGGCGGGGGGGCGCAATGAGCAGTTCTTC. Protein: CASSLDVAGGRNEQFF.

This clone was observed a handful of times. The chain is built from TRBV7-9 and TRBJ2-5, with a weak D call TRBD2 (6 bases). The V gene's germline CDR1 is SEHNR and CDR2 FQNEAQ (reference sequence). There are 14 residues in the CDR3. Trimming stripped 6 bases from V and 11 bases from J, with 22 bases between. CDR3 sequence reads: CASRSTRGWGEQYF. For the CDR3, the DNA is TGTGCCAGCAGATCCACCCGGGGGTGGGGGGAGCAGTACTTC.

Only a few counts were recorded for this clone. CDR3 in amino acids: CASSVASTYEQYF. The CDR3 nucleotides read TGTGCCAGCAGCGTCGCCAGTACCTACGAGCAGTACTTC. The rearrangement joins TRBV9 to TRBJ2-7, with unresolved D. The CDR3 runs 13 residues. Germline CDR1 reads SGDLS; CDR2 reads YYNGEE. Trimming took 2 bases from V and 2 from J, leaving 8 bases between them.

The chain combines TRBV28 with TRBJ1-6; D remains unclear. V was cut by 5 bases and J by 7 bases, with 18 bases left in between. Germline V gives CDR1 MDHEN, CDR2 SYDVKM. This CDR3 is built from 16 residues. The CDR3 loop reads CASSPTRGPGNSPLHF. The CDR3 region has the DNA TGTGCCAGCAGTCCGACTCGGGGTCCGGGCAATTCACCCCTCCACTTT.

With regard to this clone: The same CDR3 arises from other DNA sequences in this sample as well. CDR3 loop: CASSPGGTDTQYF. Here the CDR3 DNA reads TGTGCCAGCAGCCCGGGGGGCACAGATACGCAGTATTTT. V is TRBV7-2 and J is TRBJ2-3; TRBD2 is a possible D gene (6 bases). Deletions cut 5 bases from V and 1 base from J, with 7 bases between. Per the germline V gene, CDR1 is SGHTA and CDR2 is FQGNSA. This CDR3 is 13 amino acids long. Filled out from reference TRBV7-2 and TRBJ2-3, the complete variable domain reads GAGVSQSPSNKVTEKGKDVELRCDPISGHTALYWYRQSLGQGLEFLIYFQGNSAPDKSGLPSDRFSAERTGGSVSTLTIQRTQQEDSAVYLCASSPGGTDTQYFGPGTRLTVL.

This clone was detected only once. The gene calls are TRBV5-1 and TRBJ2-2; 9 bases align to TRBD1. This CDR3 region has 18 residues. Per the germline V gene, CDR1 is SGHRS and CDR2 is YFSETQ. The ends lost 4 bases at V and 0 bases at J; junction bases unmatched: 10. The CDR3 bases are TGCGCCAGCAGCCCCTCCGGGACAGGGATCGCGAACACCGGGGAGCTGTTTTTT. Translated: CASSPSGTGIANTGELFF.

Remarks on this clone: Additional DNA sequences in this sample encode the identical CDR3. V usage is TRBV18 and J usage is TRBJ2-7, with 9 bases that match TRBD1. V lost 3 bases to trimming and J lost 1 base; unmatched junction nucleotides: 1. The germline CDR1 and CDR2 sequences are KGHSH and LQKENI. This CDR3 region has 14 residues. CDR3 sequence: CASSPTGGSYEQYF. The DNA for the CDR3 is TGTGCCAGCTCACCGACAGGGGGTTCCTACGAGCAGTACTTC.

The chain has TRBV2 and TRBJ2-3; 7 bases line up with TRBD2. V lost 4 bases and J lost 2; bases outside the gene matches: 6. Germline V lookup: CDR1 SNHLY, CDR2 FYNNEI. The CDR3 spans 15 residues. The CDR3 coding sequence is TGTGCCAGCAGTGGCCCGGGAGGACCCACAGATACGCAGTATTTT. This sequence encodes CASSGPGGPTDTQYF.

This chain connects TRBV7-3 to TRBJ2-3; D possibly corresponds to TRBD1 (5 bases). Trimming took 1 base from V and 0 from J, leaving 11 bases between them. This CDR3 has 16 amino acids. The germline V gene has CDR1 SGHTA and CDR2 FQGTGA. In DNA, the CDR3 is TGTGCCAGCAGCTTAAGTTTGGGGCGCAGCACAGATACGCAGTATTTT. Its translation: CASSLSLGRSTDTQYF.

This clone was recorded a few times. The CDR3 here is CASSPSADTQYF. CDR3 nucleotide sequence: TGTGCCAGCTCACCATCAGCAGATACGCAGTATTTT. The V call is TRBV18, the J call TRBJ2-3; D remains ambiguous. Germline CDR1 KGHSH, CDR2 LQKENI. Trimming took 2 bases from V and 4 from J, leaving 4 bases between them. The CDR3 is made up of 12 amino acids. The variable domain in full, with the rest retrieved from reference TRBV18 and TRBJ2-3, is NAGVMQNPRHLVRRRGQEARLRCSPMKGHSHVYWYRQLPEEGLKFMVYLQKENIIDESGMPKERFSAEFPKEGPSILRIQQVVRGDSAAYFCASSPSADTQYFGPGTRLTVL.

The chain is built from TRBV5-1 and TRBJ1-2, with D possibly being TRBD1 (5 bases). The CDR3 runs 12 residues. The V gene lost 2 bases and the J gene lost 5 bases, with 7 bases spanning the gap. Looked up from germline, CDR1 is SGHRS and CDR2 is YFSETQ. The CDR3 sequence: CASSFDRYGYTF. DNA of the CDR3: TGCGCCAGCAGCTTCGACAGATATGGCTACACCTTC.